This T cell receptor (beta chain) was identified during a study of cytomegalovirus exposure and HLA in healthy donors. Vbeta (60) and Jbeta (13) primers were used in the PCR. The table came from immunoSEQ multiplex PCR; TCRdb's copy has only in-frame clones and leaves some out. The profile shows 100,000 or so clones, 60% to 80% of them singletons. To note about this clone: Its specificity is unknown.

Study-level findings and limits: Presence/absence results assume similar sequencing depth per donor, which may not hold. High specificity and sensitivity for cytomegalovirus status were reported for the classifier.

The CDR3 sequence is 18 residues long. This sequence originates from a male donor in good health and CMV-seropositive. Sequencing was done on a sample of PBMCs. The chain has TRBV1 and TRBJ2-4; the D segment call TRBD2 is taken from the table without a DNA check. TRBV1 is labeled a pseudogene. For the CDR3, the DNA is TGCACCAGCAGCCAAGAAGGAGACGGCGGTCTAGCCAAAAACATTCAGTACTTC. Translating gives CTSSQEGDGGLAKNIQYF.